Given below is one T cell receptor beta chain in context. Antigen specificity is unknown. This record belongs to a study of cytomegalovirus exposure and HLA in healthy donors. Study findings and constraints: Sequencing likely caused a cluster of highly shared sequence variants.

60 Vbeta and 13 Jbeta primers were used in PCR. TCRdb's copy holds only in-frame clones and misses some; the assay was immunoSEQ multiplex PCR. This table has 150,000 to 200,000 clones, around three quarters appearing once. Trimming left V 3 bases short and J 0 bases short, with 15 bases between. Germline lookup yields CDR1 MDHEN and CDR2 SYDVKM. The length of the CDR3 is 17 residues. Nominally healthy donors were sampled, though unrecorded immune exposures were likely. Sequenced input: PBMCs. The chain carries TRBV28 and TRBJ1-3; D is uncertain. This clonotype was sampled from a woman in her 50s in good health and CMV-seronegative. CDR3 DNA sequence: TGTGCCAGCAGTTTGTGGGTTGGTGTAGCCTCTGGAAACACCATATATTTT. Translated: CASSLWVGVASGNTIYF.